This note documents a single T cell receptor beta chain sequence. Its matching antigen is unknown. This entry comes from a study of cytomegalovirus exposure and HLA in healthy donors. Notes on the study in general: The classifier reportedly diagnosed cytomegalovirus status with high specificity and sensitivity. Researchers catalogued about 150 TCR beta chains as cytomegalovirus-associated. Subsequent analysis showed first-cohort TCR clusters tending to co-occur in 120 validation repertoires.

CDR3 length: 16 residues. V shed 2 bases, J shed 3 bases, and the junction held 8 bases outside the gene matches. The germline CDR1 and CDR2 sequences are SGHRS and YFSETQ. Sequenced by immunoSEQ multiplex PCR; TCRdb stores in-frame clones only, minus some. The table has 200,000 to 300,000 clones, 87% seen once; the top ten hold around 12%. The sample consisted of PBMCs. The chain employs TRBV5-1 and TRBJ2-3; TRBD1 matches at 8 bases. This TCR was sampled from a man between 18 and 29 years old in good health and CMV-seropositive. The CDR3 sequence is CASSFGQGVLTDTQYF. The CDR3 region has the DNA TGCGCCAGCAGCTTTGGACAGGGAGTTTTGACAGATACGCAGTATTTT.